The following is a T cell receptor beta chain sequence with its context. The data belong to a study of blood T cell repertoires in COVID-19. Participants' own reports of clinical history determined their cohort assignment. The study counted Cohort 3 donors as recovered given two negative PCRs, clearance, or symptom resolution. The CDR3 has 18 residues. Clones were sequenced by immunoSEQ multiplex PCR, and TCRdb holds only the in-frame ones, with some missing. Of approximately 490,000 clones listed, about nine tenths are singletons. The chain uses TRBV21-1 and TRBJ2-4; whether TRBD1, the table's D call, matches the DNA was not checked. TRBV21-1 is a known pseudogene. Sequenced input: PBMCs or T cells enriched from blood (not recorded which). This receptor was taken from a woman under 30 who had recovered from COVID-19. This CDR3 reads CASSTEDRVKSAKNIQYF. The DNA of the CDR3 is TGTGCCAGCAGCACGGAGGACAGGGTAAAATCAGCCAAAAACATTCAGTACTTC.